The 5 T cell receptor beta chains below all came from one sample that was sequenced in a study of T cells in Graves' hyperthyroidism and ophthalmopathy. RNA transcripts yielded amplified TCR beta CDR3 regions. During a first-round RT-PCR of the TCR CDR3, the HTBI primer set was used. TCRdb used MiXCR to reprocess the multiplex PCR reads, holding one entry per CDR3 protein. The sample includes 400,000 to 600,000 distinct CDR3 sequences, about 20% of them seen just once. Sequences were obtained from blood. Source of these receptors: a man younger than 30 with Graves' hyperthyroidism.

The genes are TRBV24-1 and TRBJ1-1; no clear D. Germline V gives CDR1 KGHDR, CDR2 SFDVKD. The V gene lost 1 base and the J gene lost 2 bases, with 10 bases spanning the gap. This CDR3 comprises 15 residues. CDR3 in DNA: TGTGCCACCAGTGATTTTGCGTCCCTTAACACTGAAGCTTTCTTT. Protein product: CATSDFASLNTEAFF.

A few counts support this clonotype. The rearrangement uses TRBV6-1 and TRBJ2-7, with 9 nucleotides matching TRBD1. The length of the CDR3 is 13 residues. The V segment lost 7 bases and the J segment 3 bases; nucleotides outside the gene matches: 4. CDR1 is MNHNS and CDR2 is SASEGT in the germline V gene. The CDR3 DNA follows: TGTGCCAGCAAAGGACAGGGGATCTACGAGCAGTACTTC. Its translation is CASKGQGIYEQYF.

The chain employs TRBV12-3 or TRBV12-4 and TRBJ2-2; D gene ambiguous. This CDR3 has 15 amino acids. With 6 bases removed from V and 2 bases from J, the gap between germline ends came to 13 bases. The DNA of the CDR3 is TGTGCCAGCAGCCCACGTCGCTATAACACCGGGGAGCTGTTTTTT. Encoded protein: CASSPRRYNTGELFF.

There are many counts of this clonotype. This chain joins TRBV28 and TRBJ1-2; D may be TRBD1 (5 bases). Deletions cut 2 bases from V and 4 bases from J, with 5 bases between. CDR1 and CDR2 (germline): MDHEN, SYDVKM. The CDR3 spans 12 residues. In nucleotides, the CDR3 is TGTGCCAGCAGTTTAGACAGCTATGGCTACACCTTC. Residues: CASSLDSYGYTF.

The CDR3 spells CASSTTGVTGELFF. The DNA of the CDR3 is TGCGCCAGCAGCACCACAGGGGTCACCGGGGAGCTGTTTTTT. The chain combines TRBV5-1 with TRBJ2-2, with 7 bases lining up with TRBD1. Germline V gives CDR1 SGHRS, CDR2 YFSETQ. The length of the CDR3 is 14 residues. With V trimmed by 4 bases and J by 4 bases, 4 bases remained unmatched.